This T cell receptor beta chain was sequenced in a study of T cell repertoires in cytomegalovirus infection. Study-wide background: Indications of both CMV infection and matching HLA type were provided by public TCR beta signatures.

TCRdb reprocessed the reads via MiXCR and lists one record per CDR3 protein. The sample has about 260,000 distinct CDR3 sequences, approximately 13% seen once. The germline V gene encodes CDR1 SGHVS and CDR2 FQNEAQ. The CDR3 is made up of 14 amino acids. The V gene lost 7 bases and the J gene lost 3 bases, with 14 bases spanning the gap. Study-wide points: The ex vivo response was dominated by HLA-C-restricted CMV-specific TCR beta clonotypes. There were carriers of CMV plus the relevant HLA, and cumulative public TCR beta family frequency identified them.

The sample holds many counts of this clonotype. Its antigen is as yet unknown. The sample consisted of PBMCs. This TCR derives from a human donor in good health (CMV status not recorded). Some clones in this sample may be carry-over from other donors' samples. The gene calls are TRBV7-8 and TRBJ2-3; no definite D call. CDR3 sequence: CASMIYSRTDTQYF. CDR3 DNA sequence: TGTGCCAGCATGATTTATAGTCGTACAGATACGCAGTATTTT.